This TCR beta chain originates from a study of metastatic and nonmetastatic thyroid tumors. About the research overall: Repertoire data that came from the blood and tumor or nodule tissue of malignant and benign thyroid patients were compared.

CDR1 and CDR2 from the germline V gene are SGHNT and YYREEE (reference sequence). This CDR3 has 13 residues. In the authors' workflow: For papillary thyroid cancer, a distant-metastasis classifier was constructed from CDR3 differences observed across clinicopathological groups. Through MiXCR, TCRdb re-clonotyped the PCR reads. What appears here as the V and J calls and clone size reflects TCRdb's work, not the paper's. Here the sample spans about 19,000 clones, 20% to 30% being singletons. Study results and limitations: When malignant thyroid tumors were compared with benign nodules, TCR beta diversity was reportedly significantly higher in the malignant tumors. This held in both blood and tumor samples.

Thyroid surgery was preceded by no treatment in any patient. The table lists this clone with many counts. Its antigen is unidentified. A junction end diverges from the germline sequence, so it may reflect a read error. The origin of this receptor is a male donor with papillary thyroid cancer or a benign thyroid nodule (not recorded which). Some clones in this sample may be carry-over from other donors' samples. The sample consisted of blood. The chain couples TRBV5-4 to TRBJ1-1, with D possibly TRBD1 on 5 matching bases. CDR3 sequence reads: CASSIRGNTEASF. Here the CDR3 DNA reads TGTGCCAGCAGCATAAGGGGAAATACTGAAGCTTCCTTT.